Listed here are 8 T cell receptor beta chains from one sample, sequenced in a study of T-cell memory formation after mild COVID-19 (dated by TCRdb to the early 2020s). Libraries came from 5' RACE. TCRdb lists the instrument as Illumina NovaSeq 6000. TCRdb reprocessing: public reads trimmed at Q25 with fastp, clones called with MiXCR, in-frame beta chains kept. CDR3 protein duplicates are merged, each entry listing the most common genes and DNA. In all, the sample holds around 400,000 distinct CDR3 sequences, and around 24% of those were seen once. 8.8% of the sample comes from the top ten. The sample taken for sequencing was PBMCs or a T cell subset sorted from them (not recorded which). The receptors derive from an adult woman who had mild COVID-19 (a few samples of this study predate the infection). The sample titles of this study are shuffled in the database, so cell type and time point are left out; the donor was told from shared clones.

The rearrangement links TRBV5-6 to TRBJ1-2; TRBD1 is a possible D gene (6 bases). Germline V lookup: CDR1 SGHDT, CDR2 YYEEEE. Trimming removed 4 bases from V and 1 base from J, with 11 bases in between. CDR3 length equals 14 residues. CDR3 coding DNA: TGTGCCAGCAGCACCCAGGGGAGTAACTATGGCTACACCTTC. Its translation is CASSTQGSNYGYTF.

This chain joins TRBV7-9 and TRBJ2-1, with D maybe TRBD2 (6 bases). The CDR3 is 16 residues long. The ends were cut back, 2 bases at V and 2 bases at J, with 13 bases in the middle. The germline V gene has CDR1 SEHNR and CDR2 FQNEAQ (reference sequence). CDR3 DNA: TGTGCCAGCAGCTTAATTTCGGCGGGAACCTACAATGAGCAGTTCTTC. It encodes CASSLISAGTYNEQFF. Supplemented by reference TRBV7-9 and TRBJ2-1, the full variable domain reads DTGVSQNPRHKITKRGQNVTFRCDPISEHNRLYWYRQTLGQGPEFLTYFQNEAQLEKSRLLSDRFSAERPKGSFSTLEIQRTEQGDSAMYLCASSLISAGTYNEQFFGPGTRLTVL.

The chain recombines TRBV12-3 or TRBV12-4 with TRBJ1-2, with D perhaps matching TRBD1 (6 bases). This CDR3 is built from 15 residues. Trimming removed 7 bases at V and 1 base at J, with 16 bases between. The CDR3 DNA is TGTGCCAGCACCAACAGGGTATTGGATAACTATGGCTACACCTTC. Its translation is CASTNRVLDNYGYTF.

The chain combines TRBV19 with TRBJ2-1, with TRBD2 identical over 9 bases. The V and J ends lost 7 bases and 4 bases, in that order; junction bases with no gene match: 8. The CDR3 runs 15 residues. Looked up from germline, CDR1 is LNHDA and CDR2 is SQIVND (reference sequence). Here the CDR3 DNA reads TGTGCCAGTACCCAGACTAGCGGTTATTACAATGAGCAGTTCTTC. Protein product: CASTQTSGYYNEQFF.

This clonotype occurred a few times. V gene TRBV5-1 combines with J gene TRBJ2-3; D is undetermined. CDR1 and CDR2 (germline): SGHRS, YFSETQ. CDR3 length equals 15 residues. The germline V and J ends were trimmed by 0 bases and 1 base, with 9 bases remaining between them. Written as DNA, the CDR3 is TGCGCCAGCAGCTTGGCCGAATGGGGCACAGATACGCAGTATTTT. Translating gives CASSLAEWGTDTQYF.

The chain recombines TRBV20-1 with TRBJ1-6; D gene uncertain. The CDR3 loop spans 14 amino acids. Germline V CDR1 and CDR2: DFQATT, SNEGSKA (reference sequence). V was cut by 1 base and J by 8 bases, with 12 bases left in between. DNA of the CDR3: TGCAGTGCTAGAGTAGGGCATCCTGATTCACCCCTCCACTTT. This sequence encodes CSARVGHPDSPLHF.

The sample holds one count of this clonotype. The rearrangement uses TRBV24-1 and TRBJ2-5; 11 bases match TRBD2. Per germline, CDR1 KGHDR and CDR2 SFDVKD. V dropped 4 bases and J dropped 1; count of bases not matched to a gene: 10. This CDR3 contains 18 residues. Here the CDR3 DNA reads TGTGCCACCAGTGACCCTATGATGACTAGCGGGATCCAAGAGACCCAGTACTTC. Its protein is CATSDPMMTSGIQETQYF.

This clonotype came up a few times. This chain links TRBV20-1 with TRBJ2-2; 12 bases fit TRBD2. V gave up 6 bases and J gave up 10 bases; unmatched junction bases: 15. Per the germline V gene, CDR1 is DFQATT and CDR2 is SNEGSKA (reference sequence). This CDR3 is built from 16 residues. This CDR3 reads CSARPWTSGDPVELFF. CDR3 nucleotide sequence: TGCAGTGCGCGCCCCTGGACTAGCGGGGACCCTGTGGAGCTGTTTTTT.